This TCR beta chain is from a study of T cell responses to AZD1222 COVID-19 vaccine. With respect to this clone: The target antigen is unknown.

TCRdb's copy holds only in-frame clones and misses some; the assay was immunoSEQ multiplex PCR. The sample carries about 140,000 clones, approximately 88% recorded once. Study results and limitations: CD4 TCRs covered the whole spike, strongest at regions 160-218 and 743-854. White British donors predominated, females outnumbered males, and clonal diversity was possibly underestimated. The study found Spike-specific TCR breadth and depth rose after two AZD1222 doses. Unmutated variant regions reportedly attract nearly half of all spike-specific TCRs.

The germline gives CDR1 MDHEN, CDR2 SYDVKM. CDR3 size: 17 residues. Losses at the gene ends were 6 bases for V and 8 bases for J; bases not matched to a gene: 11. The chain couples TRBV28 to TRBJ2-1; 15 bases agree with TRBD2. This TCR derives from an adult in good health. Sequencing was performed on peripheral blood, taken on day 0 of AZD1222 vaccination. CDR3 loop: CASSYLGLAGGPHEQFF. The CDR3 bases are TGTGCCAGCAGCTACCTAGGACTAGCGGGAGGGCCCCATGAGCAGTTCTTC.